A single T cell receptor (beta chain) is shown here with its context. The sample is drawn from a study of blood T cell repertoires in COVID-19. Profiled with immunoSEQ multiplex PCR; TCRdb holds only in-frame clones, not every one. This table holds approximately 190,000 clones, approximately 84% found once. The CDR3 loop spans 14 amino acids. J lost 1 base, V lost 1 base, and 2 bases had no gene match. The germline V gene has CDR1 SGDLS and CDR2 YYNGEE. The clonotype comes from a woman between 65 and 79 years old with active or convalescent COVID-19. Input material: peripheral blood. V is TRBV9 and J is TRBJ2-7, with TRBD1 matching over 7 bases. The CDR3 spells CASSVQGESYEQYF. The CDR3 DNA reads TGTGCCAGCAGCGTACAGGGGGAGTCCTACGAGCAGTACTTC.